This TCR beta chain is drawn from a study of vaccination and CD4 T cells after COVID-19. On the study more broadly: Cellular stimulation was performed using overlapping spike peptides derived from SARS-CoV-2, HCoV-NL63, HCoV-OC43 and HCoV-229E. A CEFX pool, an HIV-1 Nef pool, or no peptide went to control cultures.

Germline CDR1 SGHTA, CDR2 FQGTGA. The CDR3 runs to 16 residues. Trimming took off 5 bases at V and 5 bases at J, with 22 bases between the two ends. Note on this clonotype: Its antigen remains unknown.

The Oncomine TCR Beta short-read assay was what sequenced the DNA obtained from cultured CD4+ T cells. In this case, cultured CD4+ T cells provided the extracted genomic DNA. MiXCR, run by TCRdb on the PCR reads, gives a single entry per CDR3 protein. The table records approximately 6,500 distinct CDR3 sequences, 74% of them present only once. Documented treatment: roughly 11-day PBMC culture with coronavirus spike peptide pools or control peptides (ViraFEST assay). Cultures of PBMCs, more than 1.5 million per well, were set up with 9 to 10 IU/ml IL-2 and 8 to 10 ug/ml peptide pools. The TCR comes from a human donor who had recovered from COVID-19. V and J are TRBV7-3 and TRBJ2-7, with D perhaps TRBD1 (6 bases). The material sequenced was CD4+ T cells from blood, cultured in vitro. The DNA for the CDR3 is TGTGCCAGCAGCCGTTTGGGGGCTGTTTCCGTCCACGAGCAGTACTTC. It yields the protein CASSRLGAVSVHEQYF.